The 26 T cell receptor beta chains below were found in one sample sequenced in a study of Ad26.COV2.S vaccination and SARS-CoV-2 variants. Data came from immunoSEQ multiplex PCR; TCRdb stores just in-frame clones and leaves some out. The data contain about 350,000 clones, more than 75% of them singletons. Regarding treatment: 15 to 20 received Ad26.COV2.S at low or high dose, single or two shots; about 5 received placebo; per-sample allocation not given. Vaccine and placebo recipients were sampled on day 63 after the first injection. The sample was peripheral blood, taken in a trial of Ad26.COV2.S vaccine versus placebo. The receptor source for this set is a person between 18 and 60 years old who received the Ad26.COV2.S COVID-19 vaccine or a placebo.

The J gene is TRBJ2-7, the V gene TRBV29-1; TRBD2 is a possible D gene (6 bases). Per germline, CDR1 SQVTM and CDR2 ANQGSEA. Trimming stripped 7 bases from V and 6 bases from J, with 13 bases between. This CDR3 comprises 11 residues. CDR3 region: CSGTRDGEQYF. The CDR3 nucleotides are TGCAGCGGCACGCGGGACGGCGAGCAGTACTTC.

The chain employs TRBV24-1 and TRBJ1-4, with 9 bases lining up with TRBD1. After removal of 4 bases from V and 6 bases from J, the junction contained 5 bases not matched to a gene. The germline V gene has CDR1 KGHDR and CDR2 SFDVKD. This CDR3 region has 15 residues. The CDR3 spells CATSESTGGYEKLFF. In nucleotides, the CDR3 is TGTGCCACCAGTGAGTCAACAGGGGGCTATGAAAAACTGTTTTTT.

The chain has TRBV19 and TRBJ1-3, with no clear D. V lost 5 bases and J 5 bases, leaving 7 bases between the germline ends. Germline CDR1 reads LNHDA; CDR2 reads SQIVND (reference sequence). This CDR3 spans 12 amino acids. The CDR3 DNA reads TGTGCCAGTAGTCCCGCCAGAAACACCATATATTTT. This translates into CASSPARNTIYF.

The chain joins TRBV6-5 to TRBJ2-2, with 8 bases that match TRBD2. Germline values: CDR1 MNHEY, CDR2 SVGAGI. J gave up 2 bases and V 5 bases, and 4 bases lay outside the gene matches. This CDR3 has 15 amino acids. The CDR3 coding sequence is TGTGCCAGCAGTCGCCGGGAGGGAAACACCGGGGAGCTGTTTTTT. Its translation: CASSRREGNTGELFF.

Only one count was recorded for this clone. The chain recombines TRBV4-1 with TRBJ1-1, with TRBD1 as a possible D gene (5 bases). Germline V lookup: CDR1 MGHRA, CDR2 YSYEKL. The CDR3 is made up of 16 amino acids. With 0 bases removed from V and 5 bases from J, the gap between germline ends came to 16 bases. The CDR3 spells CASSQDNSGLPTEAFF. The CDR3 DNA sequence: TGCGCCAGCAGCCAAGATAACTCGGGGCTTCCTACTGAAGCTTTCTTT.

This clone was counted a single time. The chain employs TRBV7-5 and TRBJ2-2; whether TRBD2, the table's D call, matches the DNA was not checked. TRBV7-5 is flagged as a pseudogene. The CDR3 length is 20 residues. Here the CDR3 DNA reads TGTGCCAGAAGCTTAGCGCTTAGATGGCTAGCGGGGAGGAACACCGGGGAGCTGTTTTTT. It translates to CARSLALRWLAGRNTGELFF.

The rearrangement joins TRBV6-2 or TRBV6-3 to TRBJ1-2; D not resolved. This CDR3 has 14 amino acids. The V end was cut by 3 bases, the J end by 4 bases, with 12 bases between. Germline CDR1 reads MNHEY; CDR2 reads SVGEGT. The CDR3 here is CASSYVLAGYGYTF. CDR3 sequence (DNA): TGTGCCAGCAGTTATGTGCTGGCGGGCTATGGCTACACCTTC.

CDR3 residues: CASSYIAAQAGGELFF. The CDR3, as DNA: TGTGCCAGCAGTTATATAGCGGCGCAGGCAGGTGGGGAGCTGTTTTTT. This chain links TRBV6-6 with TRBJ2-2; D possibly corresponds to TRBD2 (6 bases). Trimming shortened V by 3 bases and J by 8 bases, and 19 bases separated the two germline ends. Germline lookup yields CDR1 MNHNY and CDR2 SVGAGI (reference sequence). This CDR3 has 16 residues.

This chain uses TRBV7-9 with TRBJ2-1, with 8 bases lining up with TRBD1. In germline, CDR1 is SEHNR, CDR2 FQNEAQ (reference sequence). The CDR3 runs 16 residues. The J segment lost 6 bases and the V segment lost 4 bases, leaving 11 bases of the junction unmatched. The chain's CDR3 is CASSSLDRVVSNEQFF. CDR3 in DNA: TGTGCCAGCAGCTCATTGGACAGGGTCGTTAGCAATGAGCAGTTCTTC.

The chain's CDR3 is CASSLRGNDYEQYF. In nucleotides, the CDR3 is TGCGCCAGCAGCTTGAGGGGGAATGACTACGAGCAGTACTTC. This sequence joins TRBV5-1 and TRBJ2-7, with D possibly TRBD1 on 6 matching bases. The ends were cut back, 1 base at V and 3 bases at J, with 11 bases in the middle. The V gene's germline CDR1 is SGHRS and CDR2 YFSETQ. This CDR3 contains 14 residues.

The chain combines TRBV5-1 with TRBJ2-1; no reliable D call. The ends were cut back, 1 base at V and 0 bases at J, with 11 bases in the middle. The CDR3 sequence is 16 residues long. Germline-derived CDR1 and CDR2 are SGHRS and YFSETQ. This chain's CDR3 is CASSLLTASSYNEQFF. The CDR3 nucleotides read TGCGCCAGCAGCTTGCTAACGGCGAGCTCCTACAATGAGCAGTTCTTC.

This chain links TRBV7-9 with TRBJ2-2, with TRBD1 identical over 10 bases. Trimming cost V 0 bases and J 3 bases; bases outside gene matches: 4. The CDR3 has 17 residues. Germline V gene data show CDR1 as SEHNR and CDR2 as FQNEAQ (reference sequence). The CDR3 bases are TGTGCCAGCAGCTTAGCGCCAGGGACAGGGGACACCGGGGAGCTGTTTTTT. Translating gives CASSLAPGTGDTGELFF.

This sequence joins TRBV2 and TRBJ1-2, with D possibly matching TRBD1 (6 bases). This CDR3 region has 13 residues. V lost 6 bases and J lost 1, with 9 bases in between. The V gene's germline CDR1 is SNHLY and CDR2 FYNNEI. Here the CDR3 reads CASSYRVNYGYTF. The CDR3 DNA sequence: TGTGCCAGCAGCTACAGGGTTAACTATGGCTACACCTTC.

CDR3 nucleotide sequence: TGTGCCAGCAGCCAAGGACAGAAGAACACTGAAGCTTTCTTT. Protein: CASSQGQKNTEAFF. The chain recombines TRBV7-9 with TRBJ1-1; tentatively, D is TRBD1 (6 bases). Germline loops: CDR1 SEHNR, CDR2 FQNEAQ (reference sequence). V was shortened by 5 bases and J by 1 base, with 11 bases between the two germline ends. The CDR3 loop spans 14 amino acids.

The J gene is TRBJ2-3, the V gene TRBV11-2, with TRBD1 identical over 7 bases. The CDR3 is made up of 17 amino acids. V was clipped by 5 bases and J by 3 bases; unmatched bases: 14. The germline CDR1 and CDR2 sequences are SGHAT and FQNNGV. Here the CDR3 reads CASSKLQGSLNTDTQYF. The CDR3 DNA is TGTGCCAGCAGCAAACTACAGGGGTCTCTCAATACAGATACGCAGTATTTT.

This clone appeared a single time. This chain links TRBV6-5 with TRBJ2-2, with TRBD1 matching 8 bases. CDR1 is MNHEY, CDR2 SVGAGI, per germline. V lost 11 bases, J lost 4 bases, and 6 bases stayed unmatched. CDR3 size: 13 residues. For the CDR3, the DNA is TGTGCCGGTAGACAGGGGATCACCGGGGAGCTGTTTTTT. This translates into CAGRQGITGELFF.

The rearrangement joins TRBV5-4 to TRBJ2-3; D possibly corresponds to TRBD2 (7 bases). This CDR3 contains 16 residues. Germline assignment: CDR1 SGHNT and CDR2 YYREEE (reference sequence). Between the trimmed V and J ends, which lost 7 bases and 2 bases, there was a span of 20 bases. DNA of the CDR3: TGTGCCAGCGGGAGGCGGGGGCCCTCAATCACAGATACGCAGTATTTT. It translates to CASGRRGPSITDTQYF.

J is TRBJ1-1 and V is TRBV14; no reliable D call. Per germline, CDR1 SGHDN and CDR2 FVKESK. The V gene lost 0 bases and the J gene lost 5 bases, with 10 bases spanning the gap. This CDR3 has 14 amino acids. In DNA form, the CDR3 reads TGTGCCAGCAGCCAAGATCCACGATGGACTGAAGCTTTCTTT. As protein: CASSQDPRWTEAFF.

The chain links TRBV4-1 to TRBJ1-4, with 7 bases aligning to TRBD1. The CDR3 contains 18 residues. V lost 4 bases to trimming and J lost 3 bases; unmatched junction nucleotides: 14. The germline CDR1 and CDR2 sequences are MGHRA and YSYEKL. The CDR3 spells CASSLQGPFGTANEKLFF. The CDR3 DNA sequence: TGCGCCAGCAGCCTCCAGGGTCCATTCGGGACAGCTAATGAAAAACTGTTTTTT.

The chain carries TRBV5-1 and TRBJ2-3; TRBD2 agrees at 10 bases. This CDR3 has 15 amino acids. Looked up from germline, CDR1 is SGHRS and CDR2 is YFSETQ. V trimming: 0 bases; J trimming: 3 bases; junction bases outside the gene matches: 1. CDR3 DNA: TGCGCCAGCAGCTTGGCTAGCGGGAGAACAGATACGCAGTATTTT. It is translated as CASSLASGRTDTQYF.

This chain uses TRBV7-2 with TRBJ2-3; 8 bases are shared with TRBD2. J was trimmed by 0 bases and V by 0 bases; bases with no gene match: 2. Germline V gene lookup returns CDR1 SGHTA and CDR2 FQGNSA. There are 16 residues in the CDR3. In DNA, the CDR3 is TGTGCCAGCAGCTTAGCGCGGGGGGCTAGCACAGATACGCAGTATTTT. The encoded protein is CASSLARGASTDTQYF.

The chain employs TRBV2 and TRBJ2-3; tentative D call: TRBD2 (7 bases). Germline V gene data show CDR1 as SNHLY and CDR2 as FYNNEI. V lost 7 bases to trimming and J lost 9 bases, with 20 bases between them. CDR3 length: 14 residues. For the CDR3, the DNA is TGTGCCAGCAACTGGGAGGGACAACTAGGGACGCAGTATTTT. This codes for CASNWEGQLGTQYF.

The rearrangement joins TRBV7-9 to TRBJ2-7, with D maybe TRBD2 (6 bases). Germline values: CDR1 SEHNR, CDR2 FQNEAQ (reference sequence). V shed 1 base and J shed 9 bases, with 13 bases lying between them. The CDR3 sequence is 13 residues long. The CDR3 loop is CASSLGGEIAQYF. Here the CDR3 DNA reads TGTGCCAGCAGCTTAGGGGGGGAGATCGCGCAGTACTTC. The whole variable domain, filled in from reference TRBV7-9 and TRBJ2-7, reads DTGVSQNPRHKITKRGQNVTFRCDPISEHNRLYWYRQTLGQGPEFLTYFQNEAQLEKSRLLSDRFSAERPKGSFSTLEIQRTEQGDSAMYLCASSLGGEIAQYFGPGTRLTVT.

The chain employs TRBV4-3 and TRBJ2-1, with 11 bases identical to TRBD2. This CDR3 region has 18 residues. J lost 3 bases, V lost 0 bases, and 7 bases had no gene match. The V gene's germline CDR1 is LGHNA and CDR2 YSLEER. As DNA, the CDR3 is TGCGCCAGCAGCCAAGATGCAGTAGCGGGGGGGGGCTACAATGAGCAGTTCTTC. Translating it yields CASSQDAVAGGGYNEQFF.

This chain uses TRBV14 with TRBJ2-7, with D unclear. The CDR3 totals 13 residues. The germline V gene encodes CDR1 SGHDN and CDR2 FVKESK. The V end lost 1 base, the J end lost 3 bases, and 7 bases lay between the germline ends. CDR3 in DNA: TGTGCCAGCAGCCAAGTATCAGGCTACGAGCAGTACTTC. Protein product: CASSQVSGYEQYF.

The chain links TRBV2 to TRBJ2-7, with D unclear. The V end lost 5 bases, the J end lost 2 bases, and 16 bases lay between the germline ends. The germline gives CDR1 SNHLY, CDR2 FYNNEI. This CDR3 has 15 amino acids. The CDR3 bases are TGTGCCAGCAGTTCTACAATGACTCCCCCCTACGAGCAGTACTTC. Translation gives CASSSTMTPPYEQYF.